The 14 T cell receptor beta chains in this list originate from one sample, sequenced in a study of blood T cell repertoires in COVID-19. The protocol was immunoSEQ multiplex PCR, while the TCRdb copy is restricted to in-frame clones and leaves out a portion. Here the sample spans 200,000 to 250,000 clones, around 84% being singletons. The sequencing input was PBMCs or T cells enriched from blood (not recorded which). These receptors all come from a woman aged 50 to 60 who had recovered from COVID-19.

The rearrangement links TRBV19 to TRBJ2-7; 9 positions agree with TRBD1. Looked up from germline, CDR1 is LNHDA and CDR2 is SQIVND (reference sequence). The CDR3 totals 12 residues. Unmatched junction bases numbered 4, after V lost 8 bases and J lost 5 bases. CDR3 coding DNA: TGTGCCAGTCGGGACAGGGATCACGAGCAGTACTTC. Protein sequence: CASRDRDHEQYF.

This rearrangement joins TRBV18 to TRBJ2-1; 7 positions match TRBD1. The germline CDR1 and CDR2 sequences are KGHSH and LQKENI. With V trimmed by 1 base and J by 12 bases, 6 bases remained unmatched. The CDR3 is made up of 13 amino acids. The CDR3: CASSPRERDRQFF. In DNA, the CDR3 is TGTGCCAGCTCACCACGGGAACGGGACAGGCAGTTCTTC.

This chain links TRBV5-1 with TRBJ2-7; TRBD1 agrees at 9 bases. The ends lost 1 base at V and 8 bases at J; junction bases unmatched: 13. Per germline, CDR1 SGHRS and CDR2 YFSETQ. The CDR3 runs to 16 residues. In nucleotides, the CDR3 is TGCGCCAGCAGCTTGCCTTCGGGGACAGGGTACGTGCAGCAGTACTTC. Its protein is CASSLPSGTGYVQQYF.

V and J are TRBV19 and TRBJ2-3; 9 bases are a match to TRBD1. V lost 9 bases and J lost 6; bases outside the gene matches: 19. This CDR3 comprises 17 residues. Germline CDR1 LNHDA, CDR2 SQIVND (reference sequence). The CDR3 region is CASSGTGKIWEADTQYF. In nucleotides, the CDR3 is TGTGCCAGCTCCGGGACAGGGAAAATCTGGGAGGCTGATACGCAGTATTTT.

The V call is TRBV5-1, the J call TRBJ2-2; 11 nucleotides agree with TRBD1. CDR3 length: 17 amino acids. V shed 4 bases and J 4 bases; nucleotides not matched to a gene: 9. Germline V gives CDR1 SGHRS, CDR2 YFSETQ. CDR3 sequence: CASSPSIGQGATGELFF. CDR3 sequence (DNA): TGCGCCAGCAGCCCCAGTATTGGACAGGGGGCCACCGGGGAGCTGTTTTTT.

The genes are TRBV6-2 or TRBV6-3 and TRBJ2-1, with 8 nucleotides matching TRBD2. Germline assignment: CDR1 MNHEY and CDR2 SVGEGT. The V segment lost 4 bases and the J segment 6 bases; nucleotides outside the gene matches: 17. This CDR3 is built from 18 residues. The CDR3 DNA sequence: TGTGCCAGCAGTTTAAGCGGGAGTTACTACCTCCTTCGCAATGAGCAGTTCTTC. Its translation is CASSLSGSYYLLRNEQFF.

J is TRBJ1-2 and V is TRBV12-2. TRBV12-2 is a pseudogene. This CDR3 region has 16 residues. The CDR3 reads CASRTRGGRIFTGYTF. The CDR3 nucleotides read TGTGCAAGTCGCACCCGGGGGGGGCGGATTTTTACGGGCTACACCTTC.

The CDR3 region is CASSLSVGGSEKLFF. The CDR3 DNA reads TGTGCCAGCAGTTTATCGGTCGGGGGAAGTGAAAAACTGTTTTTT. The genes are TRBV27 and TRBJ1-4, with D possibly matching TRBD1 (5 bases). The CDR3 totals 15 residues. With 0 bases removed from V and 7 bases from J, the gap between germline ends came to 12 bases. Germline V gene sequence: CDR1 MNHEY, CDR2 SMNVEV (reference sequence).

The gene calls are TRBV7-9 and TRBJ2-3; D unresolved. The CDR3 is made up of 13 amino acids. V shed 5 bases and J shed 0 bases, with 6 bases lying between them. The germline CDR1 and CDR2 sequences are SEHNR and FQNEAQ (reference sequence). The CDR3 bases are TGTGCCAGCAGCGAAACTAGCACAGATACGCAGTATTTT. Translating gives CASSETSTDTQYF.

The chain employs TRBV3-1 (or the pseudogene TRBV3-2) and TRBJ2-7; 7 nucleotides match TRBD2. Per the germline V gene, CDR1 is LGHDT and CDR2 is YNNKEL (reference sequence). The junction had 7 bases not matched to a gene; V was cut back by 5 bases and J by 3 bases. The CDR3 extends over 14 amino acids. In DNA, the CDR3 is TGTGCCAGCAGCTCCGCTCGCGGGAGCTACGAGCAGTACTTC. It translates to CASSSARGSYEQYF.

V usage is TRBV4-1 and J usage is TRBJ1-2; 9 bases line up with TRBD1. Germline-derived CDR1 and CDR2 are MGHRA and YSYEKL. V lost 4 bases to trimming and J lost 6 bases; unmatched junction nucleotides: 3. CDR3 length equals 13 residues. Written as DNA, the CDR3 is TGCGCCAGCAGCCCAGGGACAGGGAATGGCTACACCTTC. This codes for CASSPGTGNGYTF.

The chain links TRBV9 to TRBJ2-5; D ambiguous. Per germline, CDR1 SGDLS and CDR2 YYNGEE. With 4 bases removed from V and 1 base from J, the gap between germline ends came to 5 bases. The CDR3 is made up of 12 amino acids. The CDR3 spells CASSRGQETQYF. The CDR3 DNA reads TGTGCCAGCAGCAGAGGCCAAGAGACCCAGTACTTC.

This chain connects TRBV25-1 to TRBJ1-1, with 8 bases aligning to TRBD1. Germline lookup yields CDR1 MGHDK and CDR2 SYGVNS. V lost 2 bases to trimming and J lost 1 base; unmatched junction nucleotides: 3. CDR3 size: 15 residues. CDR3 sequence: CASSEQGAWNTEAFF. CDR3 sequence (DNA): TGTGCCAGCAGTGAACAGGGGGCTTGGAACACTGAAGCTTTCTTT.

V is TRBV19 and J is TRBJ2-1, with TRBD2 matching over 10 bases. The V segment lost 4 bases and the J segment 7 bases; nucleotides outside the gene matches: 7. CDR1 is LNHDA and CDR2 is SQIVND in the germline V gene (reference sequence). The CDR3 extends over 15 amino acids. CDR3 coding DNA: TGTGCCAGTAGTACTCTAGCGGGAGTTGGGAATGAGCAGTTCTTC. Encoded protein: CASSTLAGVGNEQFF.